The clone carrying this T cell receptor (beta chain) was detected many times. There were TCR beta CDR3 regions amplified from RNA transcripts. The HTBI primer set drove a first-round RT-PCR of the TCR CDR3. One entry per CDR3 protein results from TCRdb running MiXCR on the multiplex PCR reads. The sample includes some 400,000 distinct CDR3 sequences, roughly 14% of them seen just once. Participants, patients aged 18 to 65, had newly diagnosed hyperthyroidism with a duration under 2 months. This record comes from a study of T cells in Graves' hyperthyroidism and ophthalmopathy. Trimming took 6 bases from V and 7 from J; bases not matched to a gene: 8. The CDR3 is 15 amino acids. Germline V lookup: CDR1 MNHEY, CDR2 SMNVEV (reference sequence).

This chain uses TRBV27 with TRBJ1-6; 8 bases fit TRBD1. Sequenced: blood. The receptor's source is a man aged 30 to 39 with Graves' hyperthyroidism that later progressed to Graves' ophthalmopathy. CDR3 protein: CASSRLDRENSPLHF. The CDR3 DNA reads TGTGCCAGCAGCCGCCTGGACAGGGAAAATTCACCCCTCCACTTT.